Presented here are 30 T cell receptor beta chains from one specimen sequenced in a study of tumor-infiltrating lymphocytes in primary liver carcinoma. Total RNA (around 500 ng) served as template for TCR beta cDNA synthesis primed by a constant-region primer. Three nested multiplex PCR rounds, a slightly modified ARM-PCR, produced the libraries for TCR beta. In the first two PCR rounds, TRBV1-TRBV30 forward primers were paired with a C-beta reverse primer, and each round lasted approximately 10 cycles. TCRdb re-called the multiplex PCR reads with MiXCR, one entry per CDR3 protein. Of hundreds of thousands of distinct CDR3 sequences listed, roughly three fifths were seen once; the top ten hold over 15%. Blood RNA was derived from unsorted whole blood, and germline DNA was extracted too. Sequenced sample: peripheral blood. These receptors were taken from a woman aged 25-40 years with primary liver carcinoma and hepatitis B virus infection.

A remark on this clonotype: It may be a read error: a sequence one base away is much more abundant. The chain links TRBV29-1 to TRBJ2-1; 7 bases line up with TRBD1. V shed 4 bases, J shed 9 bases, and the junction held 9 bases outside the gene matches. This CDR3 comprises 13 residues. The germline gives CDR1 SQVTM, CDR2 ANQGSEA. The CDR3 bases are TGCAGCGTTGCATGGCAGGGGGAAATTGAGCAGTTCTTC. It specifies CSVAWQGEIEQFF.

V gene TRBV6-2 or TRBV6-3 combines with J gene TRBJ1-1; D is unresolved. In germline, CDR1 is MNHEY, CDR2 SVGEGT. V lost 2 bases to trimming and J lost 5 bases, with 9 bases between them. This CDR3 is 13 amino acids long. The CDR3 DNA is TGTGCCAGCAGTTACAAGGGTAGTACTGAAGCTTTCTTT. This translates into CASSYKGSTEAFF.

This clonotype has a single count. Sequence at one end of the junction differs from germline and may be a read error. CDR3 in DNA: TGTGCAAGTAGCCATCGAGGGAGCGGGAGCCTCACAGATATGCAGTATTTT. Encoded protein: CASSHRGSGSLTDMQYF. The rearrangement joins TRBV11-2 to TRBJ2-3; TRBD2 matches 8 bases. The germline CDR1 and CDR2 sequences are SGHAT and FQNNGV. The length of the CDR3 is 17 residues.

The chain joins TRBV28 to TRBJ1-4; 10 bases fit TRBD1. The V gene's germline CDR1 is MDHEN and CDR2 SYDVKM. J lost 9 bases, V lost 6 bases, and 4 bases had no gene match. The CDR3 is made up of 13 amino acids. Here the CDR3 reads CASSQTGGQKLFF. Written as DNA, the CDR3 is TGTGCCAGCAGCCAGACAGGGGGCCAAAAACTGTTTTTT.

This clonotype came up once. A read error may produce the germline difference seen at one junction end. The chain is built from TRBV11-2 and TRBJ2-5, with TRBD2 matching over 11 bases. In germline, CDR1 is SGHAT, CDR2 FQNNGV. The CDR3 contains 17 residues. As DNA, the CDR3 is TGTACCAGCAGCTTAGGCCCACTAGCGGGAGAACAAGAGACGCAGTGCTTC. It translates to CTSSLGPLAGEQETQCF.

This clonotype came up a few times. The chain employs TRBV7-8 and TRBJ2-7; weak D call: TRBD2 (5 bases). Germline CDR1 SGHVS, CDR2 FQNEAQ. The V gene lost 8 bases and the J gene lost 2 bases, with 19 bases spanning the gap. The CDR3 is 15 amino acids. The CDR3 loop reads CASAPARGIPYEQYF. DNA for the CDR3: TGTGCCAGCGCACCAGCACGGGGAATTCCCTACGAGCAGTACTTC.

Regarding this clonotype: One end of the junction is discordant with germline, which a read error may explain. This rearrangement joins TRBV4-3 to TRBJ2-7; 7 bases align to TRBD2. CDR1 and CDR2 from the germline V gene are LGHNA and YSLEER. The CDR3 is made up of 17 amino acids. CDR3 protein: CTSSQGAYCGGDYEQYF. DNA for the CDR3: TGCACCAGCAGCCAAGGGGCTTATTGTGGGGGGGACTACGAGCAGTACTTC.

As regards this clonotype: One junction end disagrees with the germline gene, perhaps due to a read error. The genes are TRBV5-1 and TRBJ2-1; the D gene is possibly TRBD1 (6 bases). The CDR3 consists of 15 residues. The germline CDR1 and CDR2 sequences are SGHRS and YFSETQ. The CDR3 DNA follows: TGCGCTAGCAGCTTGATCCAGGGGAAAGGCGATGAGCAGTTCTTC. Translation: CASSLIQGKGDEQFF.

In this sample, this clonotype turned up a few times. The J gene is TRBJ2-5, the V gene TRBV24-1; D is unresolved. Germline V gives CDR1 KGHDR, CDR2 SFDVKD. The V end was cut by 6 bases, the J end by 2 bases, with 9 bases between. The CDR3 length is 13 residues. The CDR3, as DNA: TGTGCCACCAGTACCCCGAGTCAAGAGACCCAGTACTTC. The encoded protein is CATSTPSQETQYF.

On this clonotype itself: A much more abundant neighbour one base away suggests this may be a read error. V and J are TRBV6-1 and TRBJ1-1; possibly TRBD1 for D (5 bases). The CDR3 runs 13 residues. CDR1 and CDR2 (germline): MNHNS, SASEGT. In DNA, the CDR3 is TGTGCCAGCAGTCTTAGACAGTACACTGAAGCTATCTTT. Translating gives CASSLRQYTEAIF.

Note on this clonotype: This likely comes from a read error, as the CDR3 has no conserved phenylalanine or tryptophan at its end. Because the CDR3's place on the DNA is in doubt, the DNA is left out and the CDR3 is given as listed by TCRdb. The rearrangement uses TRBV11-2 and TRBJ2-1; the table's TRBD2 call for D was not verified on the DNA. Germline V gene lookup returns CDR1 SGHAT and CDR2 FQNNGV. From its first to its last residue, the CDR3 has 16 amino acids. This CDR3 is CASSPQGASGSSEQFY.

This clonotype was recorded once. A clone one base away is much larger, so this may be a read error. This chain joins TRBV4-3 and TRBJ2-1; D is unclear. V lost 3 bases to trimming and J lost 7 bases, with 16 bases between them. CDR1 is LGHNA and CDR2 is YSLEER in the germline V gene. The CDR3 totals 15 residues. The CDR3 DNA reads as TGCGCCAGCAGCCAGGGTAGCAGGACGGTGAATGAGCAGTTCTTC. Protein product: CASSQGSRTVNEQFF.

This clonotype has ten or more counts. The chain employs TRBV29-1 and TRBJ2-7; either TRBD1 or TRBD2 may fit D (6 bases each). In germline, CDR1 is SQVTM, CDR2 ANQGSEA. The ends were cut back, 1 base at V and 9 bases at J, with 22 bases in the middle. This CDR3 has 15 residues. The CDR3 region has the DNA TGCAGCGTTGAAGTGGGAGGAGCTGGGGTGACAGGGCAGTACTTC. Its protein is CSVEVGGAGVTGQYF.

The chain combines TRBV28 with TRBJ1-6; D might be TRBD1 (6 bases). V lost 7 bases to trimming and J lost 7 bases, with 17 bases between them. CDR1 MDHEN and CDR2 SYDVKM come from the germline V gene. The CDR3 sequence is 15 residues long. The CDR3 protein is CASTDLTGRNSPLHF. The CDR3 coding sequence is TGTGCCAGCACTGACCTCACAGGGAGGAATTCACCCCTCCACTTT. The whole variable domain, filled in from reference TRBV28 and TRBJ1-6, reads DVKVTQSSRYLVKRTGEKVFLECVQDMDHENMFWYRQDPGLGLRLIYFSYDVKMKEKGDIPEGYSVSREKKERFSLILESASTNQTSMYLCASTDLTGRNSPLHFGNGTRLTVT.

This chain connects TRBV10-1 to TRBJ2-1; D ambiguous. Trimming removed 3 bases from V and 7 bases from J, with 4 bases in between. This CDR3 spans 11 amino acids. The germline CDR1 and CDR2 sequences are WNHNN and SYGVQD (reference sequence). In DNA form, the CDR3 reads TGCGCCAGCAGTGATAGGAATGAGCAGTTCTTC. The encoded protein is CASSDRNEQFF.

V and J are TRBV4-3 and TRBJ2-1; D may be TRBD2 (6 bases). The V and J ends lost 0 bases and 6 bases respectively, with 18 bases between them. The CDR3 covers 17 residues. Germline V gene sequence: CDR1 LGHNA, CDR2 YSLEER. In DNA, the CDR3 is TGCGCCAGCAGCCAAGAGGCGACTAGTTTGCTTTTCAATGAGCAGTTCTTC. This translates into CASSQEATSLLFNEQFF.

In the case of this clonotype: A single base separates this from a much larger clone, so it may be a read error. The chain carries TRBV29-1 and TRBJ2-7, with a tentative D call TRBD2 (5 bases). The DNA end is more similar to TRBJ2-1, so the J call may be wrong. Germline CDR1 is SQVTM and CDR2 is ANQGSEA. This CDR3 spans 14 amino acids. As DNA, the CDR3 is TGCAGCGTCACCGGGATTCCCTTATCCTACGAGCAGTTCTTC. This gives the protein CSVTGIPLSYEQFF.

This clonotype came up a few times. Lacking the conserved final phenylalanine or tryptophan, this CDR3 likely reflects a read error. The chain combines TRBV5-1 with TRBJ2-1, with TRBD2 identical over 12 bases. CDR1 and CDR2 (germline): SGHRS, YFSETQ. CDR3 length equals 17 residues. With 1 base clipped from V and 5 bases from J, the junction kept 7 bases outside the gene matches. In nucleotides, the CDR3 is TGCGCCAGCAGCTTGTTCCTAGCGGGGGGGGAAGACAATGAGCAGTTCTTA. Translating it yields CASSLFLAGGEDNEQFL.

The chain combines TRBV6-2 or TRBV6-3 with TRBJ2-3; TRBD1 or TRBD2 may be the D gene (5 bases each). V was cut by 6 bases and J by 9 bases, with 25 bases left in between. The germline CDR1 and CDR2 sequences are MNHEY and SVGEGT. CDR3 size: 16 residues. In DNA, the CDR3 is TGTGCCAGCAGAACTGGGGCAGGCATTAGACGCGGGACGCAGTATTTT. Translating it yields CASRTGAGIRRGTQYF.

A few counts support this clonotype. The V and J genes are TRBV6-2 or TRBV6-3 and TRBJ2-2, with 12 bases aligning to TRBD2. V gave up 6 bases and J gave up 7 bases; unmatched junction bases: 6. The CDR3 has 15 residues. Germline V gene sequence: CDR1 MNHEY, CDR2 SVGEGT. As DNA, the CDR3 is TGTGCCAGCAGCAGACTAGCGGGAGTAATCGGGGAGCTGTTTTTT. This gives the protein CASSRLAGVIGELFF.

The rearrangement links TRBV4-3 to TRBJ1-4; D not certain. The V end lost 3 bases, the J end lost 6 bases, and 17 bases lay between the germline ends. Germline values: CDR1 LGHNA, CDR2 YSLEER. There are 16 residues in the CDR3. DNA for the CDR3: TGCGCCAGCAGCCAGGCCGCCGGGCCTAGGTATGAAAAACTGTTTTTT. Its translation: CASSQAAGPRYEKLFF.

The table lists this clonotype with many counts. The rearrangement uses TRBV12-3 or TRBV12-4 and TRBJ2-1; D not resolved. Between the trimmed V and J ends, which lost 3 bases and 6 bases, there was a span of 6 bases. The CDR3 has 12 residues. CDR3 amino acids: CASSLFGNEQFF. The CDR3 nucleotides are TGTGCCAGCAGTTTGTTTGGCAATGAGCAGTTCTTC.

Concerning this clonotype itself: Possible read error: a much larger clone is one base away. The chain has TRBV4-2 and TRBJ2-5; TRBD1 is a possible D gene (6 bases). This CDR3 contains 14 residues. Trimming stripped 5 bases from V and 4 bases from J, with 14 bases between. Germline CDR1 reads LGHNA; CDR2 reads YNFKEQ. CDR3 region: CASSKAGQPETQYF. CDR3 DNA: TGTGCCAGCAGCAAGGCCGGACAGCCAGAGACCCAGTACTTC.

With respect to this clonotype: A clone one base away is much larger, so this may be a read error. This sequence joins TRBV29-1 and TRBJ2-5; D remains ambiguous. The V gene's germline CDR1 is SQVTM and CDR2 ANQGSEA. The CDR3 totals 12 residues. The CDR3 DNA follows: TGCAACGTTGAACACCAGCAAGAGACCCAGTACTTC. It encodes CNVEHQQETQYF. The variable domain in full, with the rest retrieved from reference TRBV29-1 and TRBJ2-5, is SAVISQKPSRDICQRGTSLTIQCQVDSQVTMMFWYRQQPGQSLTLIATANQGSEATYESGFVIDKFPISRPNLTFSTLTVSNMSPEDSSIYLCNVEHQQETQYFGPGTRLLVL.

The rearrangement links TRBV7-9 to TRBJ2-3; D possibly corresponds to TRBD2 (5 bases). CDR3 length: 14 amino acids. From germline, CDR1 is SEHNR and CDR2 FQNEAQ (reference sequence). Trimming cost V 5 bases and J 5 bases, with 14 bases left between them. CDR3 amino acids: CASSAPPGRDTQYF. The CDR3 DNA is TGTGCCAGCAGCGCCCCGCCGGGAAGAGATACGCAGTATTTT. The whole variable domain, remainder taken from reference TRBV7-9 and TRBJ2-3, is DTGVSQNPRHKITKRGQNVTFRCDPISEHNRLYWYRQTLGQGPEFLTYFQNEAQLEKSRLLSDRFSAERPKGSFSTLEIQRTEQGDSAMYLCASSAPPGRDTQYFGPGTRLTVL.

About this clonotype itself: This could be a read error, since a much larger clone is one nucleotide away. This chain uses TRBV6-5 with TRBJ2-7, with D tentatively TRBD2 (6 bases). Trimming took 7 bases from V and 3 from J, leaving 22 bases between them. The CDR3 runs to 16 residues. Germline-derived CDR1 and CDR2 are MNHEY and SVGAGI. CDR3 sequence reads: CASKRSGVSTIYEQYF. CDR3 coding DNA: TGTGCCAGCAAACGGTCGGGGGTATCCACTATCTACGAGCAGTACTTC.

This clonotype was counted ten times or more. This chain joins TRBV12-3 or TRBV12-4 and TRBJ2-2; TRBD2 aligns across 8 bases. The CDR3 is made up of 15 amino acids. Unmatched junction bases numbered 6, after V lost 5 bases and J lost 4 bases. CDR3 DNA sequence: TGTGCCAGCAGTCTCTCTAGCGGGCCCACCGGGGAGCTGTTTTTT. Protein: CASSLSSGPTGELFF.

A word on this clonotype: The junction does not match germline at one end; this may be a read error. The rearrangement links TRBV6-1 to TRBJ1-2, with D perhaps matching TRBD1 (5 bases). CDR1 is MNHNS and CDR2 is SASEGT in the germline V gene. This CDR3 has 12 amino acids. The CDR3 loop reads CANSEGTYGYTF. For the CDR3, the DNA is TGTGCCAACAGTGAGGGGACCTATGGCTACACCTTC.

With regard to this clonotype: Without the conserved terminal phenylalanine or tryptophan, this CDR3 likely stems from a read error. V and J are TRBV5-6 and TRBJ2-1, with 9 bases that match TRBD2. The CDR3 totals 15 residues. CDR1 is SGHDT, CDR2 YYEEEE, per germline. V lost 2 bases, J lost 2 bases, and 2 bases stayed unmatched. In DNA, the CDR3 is TGTGCCAGCAGCTTCGGGACTAGCCCCTACAATGAGCAGTTCTCC. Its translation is CASSFGTSPYNEQFS.

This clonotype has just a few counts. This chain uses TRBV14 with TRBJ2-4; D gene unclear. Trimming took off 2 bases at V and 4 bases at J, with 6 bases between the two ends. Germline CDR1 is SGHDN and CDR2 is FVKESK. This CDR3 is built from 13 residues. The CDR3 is CASSQPEKNIQYF. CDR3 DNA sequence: TGTGCCAGCAGCCAACCCGAGAAAAACATTCAGTACTTC.